These 15 T cell receptor beta chains share one sample of origin, sequenced in a study of cytomegalovirus exposure and HLA in healthy donors (dated by TCRdb to 2017 to 2019). The library was prepared using the immunoSEQ multiplex PCR assay. For the multiplex PCR, a mixture combining 60 forward primers for TCR Vbeta segments and 13 reverse primers for TCR Jbeta segments was used. The immuneACCESS repertoire file appears here via TCRdb, limited to in-frame rearrangements. These files lack a portion of the clones; in checked studies, under half of the deficit traces to unresolved V genes, and the cause of the others is not known. For this sample the table gives just over 95,000 clones, of which about 76% were detected only once. The ten largest make up 4.5% to 5.5% of the sample. Sequenced material: PBMCs. Receptor source: a middle-aged woman in good health and CMV-seronegative.

The chain combines TRBV7-9 with TRBJ1-2; TRBD1 is a possible D gene (5 bases). The CDR3 is made up of 17 amino acids. The V gene's germline CDR1 is SEHNR and CDR2 FQNEAQ (reference sequence). The V gene lost 1 base and the J gene lost 5 bases, with 20 bases spanning the gap. The CDR3 spells CASSLDGAAATTYGYTF. DNA of the CDR3: TGTGCCAGCAGCTTAGATGGGGCGGCAGCTACGACGTATGGCTACACCTTC.

This clone has more than one count but fewer than ten. The chain uses TRBV5-4 and TRBJ1-2; no reliable D call. Germline-derived CDR1 and CDR2 are SGHNT and YYREEE (reference sequence). This CDR3 region has 14 residues. The ends were cut back, 1 base at V and 4 bases at J, with 11 bases in the middle. CDR3 DNA sequence: TGTGCCAGCAGCTTGTTTCGGGAATCCTATGGCTACACCTTC. This translates into CASSLFRESYGYTF.

The chain joins TRBV18 to TRBJ1-2; D is possibly TRBD1 (5 bases). The CDR3 covers 12 residues. Trimming shortened V by 2 bases and J by 9 bases, and 10 bases separated the two germline ends. Per the germline V gene, CDR1 is KGHSH and CDR2 is LQKENI. The CDR3: CASSPRGFRYTF. In nucleotides, the CDR3 is TGTGCCAGCTCACCAAGGGGTTTCCGCTACACCTTC.

This clone was observed a few times. This chain joins TRBV2 and TRBJ2-1, with 9 bases lining up with TRBD1. Germline CDR1 and CDR2: SNHLY and FYNNEI. After removal of 3 bases from V and 4 bases from J, the junction contained 4 bases not matched to a gene. The CDR3 length is 15 residues. CDR3 protein: CASSEGTGSYNEQFF. The CDR3 bases are TGTGCCAGCAGTGAGGGGACAGGGAGTTACAATGAGCAGTTCTTC.

V and J are TRBV7-9 and TRBJ2-1; D remains unclear. The V end was cut by 5 bases, the J end by 8 bases, with 7 bases between. CDR3 size: 11 residues. Germline CDR1 SEHNR, CDR2 FQNEAQ (reference sequence). This CDR3 reads CASSLRYEQFF. DNA of the CDR3: TGTGCCAGCAGCCTGCGATATGAGCAGTTCTTC.

J is TRBJ2-4 and V is TRBV28; D is possibly TRBD2 (5 bases). From germline, CDR1 is MDHEN and CDR2 SYDVKM. This CDR3 comprises 15 residues. V lost 6 bases to trimming and J lost 7 bases, with 19 bases between them. The chain's CDR3 is CASSIPRAGGNIQYF. The CDR3 coding sequence is TGTGCCAGCAGCATACCACGGGCAGGCGGGAACATTCAGTACTTC.

This sequence joins TRBV27 and TRBJ1-2; no reliable D call. Germline V lookup: CDR1 MNHEY, CDR2 SMNVEV (reference sequence). CDR3 size: 14 residues. With 8 bases removed from V and 2 bases from J, the gap between germline ends came to 15 bases. CDR3 nucleotides: TGTGCCAGCTCCCCGGGAAAGTACAACTATGGCTACACCTTC. Amino acid sequence: CASSPGKYNYGYTF.

The V call is TRBV27, the J call TRBJ1-3, with D perhaps matching TRBD1 (6 bases). The length of the CDR3 is 17 residues. Trimming stripped 11 bases from V and 2 bases from J, with 25 bases between. Germline CDR1 reads MNHEY; CDR2 reads SMNVEV (reference sequence). CDR3 coding DNA: TGTGCCTCGCGGGTCCGTAAACAGGGTCCGGCTGGAAACACCATATATTTT. It is translated as CASRVRKQGPAGNTIYF.

This clone turned up a few times. The chain couples TRBV19 to TRBJ2-1; maybe TRBD2 (6 bases). The germline gives CDR1 LNHDA, CDR2 SQIVND (reference sequence). V lost 4 bases and J lost 8, with 21 bases in between. CDR3 length: 16 amino acids. The CDR3 nucleotides are TGTGCCAGTAGTACCCCCAAGGGAGGATTTAGGGATGAGCAGTTCTTC. As protein: CASSTPKGGFRDEQFF. The whole variable domain, filled in from reference TRBV19 and TRBJ2-1, reads DGGITQSPKYLFRKEGQNVTLSCEQNLNHDAMYWYRQDPGQGLRLIYYSQIVNDFQKGDIAEGYSVSREKKESFPLTVTSAQKNPTAFYLCASSTPKGGFRDEQFFGPGTRLTVL.

This clone was seen a single time. The V and J genes are TRBV5-1 and TRBJ2-6; TRBD2 is a possible D gene (6 bases). Deletions cut 0 bases from V and 2 bases from J, with 9 bases between. Germline CDR1 reads SGHRS; CDR2 reads YFSETQ. CDR3 length equals 16 residues. In DNA form, the CDR3 reads TGCGCCAGCAGCTTGGCCCCGGGAGCTGGGGCCAACGTCCTGACTTTC. This sequence encodes CASSLAPGAGANVLTF. The full variable domain, in which reference TRBV5-1 and TRBJ2-6 provide the parts outside the CDR3, is KAGVTQTPRYLIKTRGQQVTLSCSPISGHRSVSWYQQTPGQGLQFLFEYFSETQRNKGNFPGRFSGRQFSNSRSEMNVSTLELGDSALYLCASSLAPGAGANVLTFGAGSRLTVL.

This clone was found a few times. The chain combines TRBV7-9 with TRBJ2-3, with D unclear. With 4 bases removed from V and 5 bases from J, the gap between germline ends came to 10 bases. The CDR3 spans 13 residues. Germline V CDR1 and CDR2: SEHNR, FQNEAQ (reference sequence). The chain's CDR3 is CASSSLGGDTQYF. The CDR3 nucleotides are TGTGCCAGCAGCTCTCTAGGTGGAGATACGCAGTATTTT. Combining the CDR3 with reference TRBV7-9 and TRBJ2-3 gives the whole variable domain DTGVSQNPRHKITKRGQNVTFRCDPISEHNRLYWYRQTLGQGPEFLTYFQNEAQLEKSRLLSDRFSAERPKGSFSTLEIQRTEQGDSAMYLCASSSLGGDTQYFGPGTRLTVL.

The sample holds a few counts of this clone. This rearrangement joins TRBV7-2 to TRBJ1-2, with 10 bases aligning to TRBD1. The V gene's germline CDR1 is SGHTA and CDR2 FQGNSA. The V gene end was trimmed by 5 bases and the J gene end by 8 bases; junction bases not matched to a gene: 8. The CDR3 has 14 amino acids. As DNA, the CDR3 is TGTGCCAGCAGCGGGGACAGGGGCGGGCGCGGCTACACCTTC. The encoded protein is CASSGDRGGRGYTF.

The chain employs TRBV9 and TRBJ1-4, with D possibly TRBD1 on 6 matching bases. CDR1 is SGDLS and CDR2 is YYNGEE in the germline V gene. CDR3 length: 14 amino acids. V gave up 5 bases and J gave up 2 bases, with 10 bases separating them. CDR3 residues: CASSTGKTNEKLFF. CDR3 DNA sequence: TGTGCCAGCAGTACAGGGAAGACTAATGAAAAACTGTTTTTT.

The count of this clone is one. The V gene is TRBV5-1, the J gene TRBJ1-1; D gene ambiguous. CDR3 size: 16 residues. V was pared by 5 bases and J by 0 bases, with 17 bases between. Germline V CDR1 and CDR2: SGHRS, YFSETQ. The CDR3 DNA reads as TGCGCCAGCAGGCTCCAAGCAGAGGTAATGAACACTGAAGCTTTCTTT. Protein product: CASRLQAEVMNTEAFF.

The genes are TRBV11-3 and TRBJ1-3; D is perhaps TRBD1 (6 bases). This CDR3 comprises 14 residues. V was pared by 5 bases and J by 0 bases, with 8 bases between. Germline-derived CDR1 and CDR2 are SGHNT and YENEEA. CDR3 nucleotide sequence: TGTGCCAGCAGCCCGACAGGCTCTGGAAACACCATATATTTT. Its translation: CASSPTGSGNTIYF.